These T cell receptor beta chains were read from a single sample in a study of shared clonotypes between healthy human individuals. TCRdb's copy holds only in-frame clones and misses some; the assay was immunoSEQ multiplex PCR. The table lists fewer than 2.5 million clones, 93% of them singletons, with more than 0.35% in the top ten. Material for sequencing was naive CD4+ T cells from PBMCs. The source is a man between 18 and 29 years old in good health. Some clones in this sample may be carry-over from other donors' samples. Both conserved end residues are trimmed from each CDR3.

v_gene	CDR3aa
TRBV10-3	AITGTSDYYEQY
TRBV30	AWSVSSGNYNEQF
TRBV11-2	ASSAPGQLYEQY
TRBV6-5	ASSRGGTDTQY
TRBV6-1	ASRMDRLADTQY
TRBV5-1	ASRLLVQTDTQY
TRBV5-1	ASSSQGAKGLYEQY
TRBV18	ASSPGLDYEQY
TRBV6-6	ASRQGRSADTQY
TRBV9	ASSPPVIAVYNEQF
TRBV7-9	ASSFGQGYGYT
TRBV29-1	SVRGRGGGSNEKLF
TRBV14	ASSLNRPLRGNEQF
TRBV9	ASSVTGSNEQF
TRBV5-1	ASSLETPVHEQY
TRBV7-6	ASSRTPWGQETQY
TRBV10-3	AISGSGNRGGHTGELF
TRBV25-1	ASSELGTANTEAF
TRBV27	ASSLDPWIAGDVRETQY
TRBV4-3	ASSQDYTGEANYGYT
TRBV5-4	ASHVGATNEKLF
TRBV5-1	ASSLATVAGTDTQY
TRBV7-9	ASSHPRQGGNYNEQF
TRBV27	ASTQGVGGELF
TRBV7-2	ASSLRTSYSEQY
TRBV11-2	ASKGLAGLRRETQY
TRBV9	ASSPRWAGANEQF